The sequence of this T cell receptor (beta chain) was determined in a study of cytomegalovirus exposure and HLA in healthy donors. At the level of the study: Within an early data release were tens of millions of unique TCRs drawn from HLA-typed donors.

Germline-derived CDR1 and CDR2 are SGDLS and YYNGEE. V lost 4 bases and J 2 bases, leaving 15 bases between the germline ends. This CDR3 is built from 15 residues. Primers for the PCR totalled 60 Vbeta and 13 Jbeta. TCRdb keeps only in-frame clones here, not all; method: immunoSEQ multiplex PCR. The table includes under 130,000 clones, around 80% detected once. V and J are TRBV9 and TRBJ2-5, with D tentatively TRBD2 (6 bases). The origin of this receptor is a woman aged 18-29 years in good health and CMV-seropositive. The sequencing sample was made of PBMCs. The CDR3 nucleotides read TGTGCCAGCAGCCGGGAGTCAGAATGGCAAGAGACCCAGTACTTC. This translates into CASSRESEWQETQYF.